These T cell receptor beta chains were read from a single sample in a study of T cell responses to AZD1222 COVID-19 vaccine. Here immunoSEQ multiplex PCR was the method, and the copy in TCRdb shows in-frame clones only, minus some. This table has 100,000 to 150,000 clones, about nine tenths appearing once. The sample consisted of peripheral blood, taken on day 0 of AZD1222 vaccination. These receptors were collected from an adult in good health. Both conserved end residues are part of each CDR3. A D gene is named only where the DNA matches it firmly. The size of a clone is reported for some rows only, either as once, few or many, or as a class for expanded clones.

clone_size d_call j_call v_call cdr3_nt cdr3_aa
. . TRBJ2-7 TRBV30 TGTGCCTGGAGCAACGGATACGAGCAGTACTTC CAWSNGYEQYF
. TRBD1 TRBJ2-5 TRBV29-1 TGCAGCCTCGGTGGGGGACAGATACAAGAGACCCAGTACTTC CSLGGGQIQETQYF
. . TRBJ2-7 TRBV7-9 TGTGCCAGCAGCTACCAACAGGGAAACGAGCAGTACTTC CASSYQQGNEQYF
. . TRBJ1-4 TRBV19 TGTGCCAGTAGCACCGAGGGGCAGAATGAAAAACTGTTTTTT CASSTEGQNEKLFF
. TRBD1 TRBJ2-1 TRBV27 TGTGCCAGCAGTCAGGGGGATGTCACCTACAATGAGCAGTTCTTC CASSQGDVTYNEQFF
. TRBD2 TRBJ2-5 TRBV6-2/TRBV6-3 TGTGCCAGCAGTTACCTTTTAACAACTAGCGGGTTGGGAAAGACCCAGTACTTC CASSYLLTTSGLGKTQYF
. . TRBJ1-2 TRBV7-2 TGTGCCAGCAGCTTAGGCGAATACAATGGCTACACCTTC CASSLGEYNGYTF
. . TRBJ2-2 TRBV7-2 TGTGCCAGCGAGGGGGGGACCGACCTTTATGGCGGGGAGCTGTTTTTT CASEGGTDLYGGELFF
. TRBD2 TRBJ2-3 TRBV19 TGTGCCAGTTCCCCTTCGGGACTATATACGCAGTATTTT CASSPSGLYTQYF
few . TRBJ1-2 TRBV5-1 TGCGCCAGCAACCCCGACGGGACCAACTATGGCTACACCTTC CASNPDGTNYGYTF
few . TRBJ1-2 TRBV12-3/TRBV12-4 TGTGCCAGCAGTTTATCGAGAAACTATGGCTACACCTTC CASSLSRNYGYTF
. . TRBJ1-5 TRBV6-5 TGTGCCAGCAGTTACTCAGGCAGGGGACACAATCAGCCCCAGCATTTT CASSYSGRGHNQPQHF
. . TRBJ2-7 TRBV11-3 TGTGCCAGCAGCTTAGTCCCCTACGAGCAGTACTTC CASSLVPYEQYF
few . TRBJ1-4 TRBV7-9 TGTGCCAGCAGCTTAGTTGCCGAAAAACTGTTTTTT CASSLVAEKLFF
. . TRBJ1-2 TRBV9 TGTGCCAGCACTCGTTCCGGTGGCTACACCTTC CASTRSGGYTF
. . TRBJ2-7 TRBV6-5 TGTGCCAGCAGTTACGGGGGCGGGGGAGAGCAGTACTTC CASSYGGGGEQYF
. TRBD1 TRBJ1-2 TRBV28 TGTGCCAGCAGGGGGGGACAGGGGTCCTATGGCTACACCTTC CASRGGQGSYGYTF
. . TRBJ1-3 TRBV28 TGTGCCAGTCAGAGCTCTGGAAACACCATATATTTT CASQSSGNTIYF
. TRBD1 TRBJ1-2 TRBV18 TGTGCCAGCTCACCAGGGGACAGTGGCTACACCTTC CASSPGDSGYTF
. TRBD1 TRBJ1-6 TRBV10-3 TGTGCCATCAGGCAGGGGGCTACCGATAATTCACCCCTCCACTTT CAIRQGATDNSPLHF
. . TRBJ2-3 TRBV5-1 TGCGCCAGCAGCACCGGGACGGACCACACAGATACGCAGTATTTT CASSTGTDHTDTQYF
. TRBD1 TRBJ2-1 TRBV6-4 TGTGCCAGCAGTGAATTCGGGACAGGGGTACGCAATGAGCAGTTCTTC CASSEFGTGVRNEQFF
. . TRBJ1-3 TRBV28 TGTGCCACCCTGTTGCCGAGGTCCGTAGGAAACACCATATATTTT CATLLPRSVGNTIYF
. . TRBJ2-7 TRBV6-2/TRBV6-3 TGTGCCAGCAGTTACCGTTCCTACGAGCAGTACTTC CASSYRSYEQYF
. TRBD2 TRBJ2-7 TRBV6-5 TGTGCCAGCACCCGACTAGCGGGGGGCTCCTACGAGCAGTACTTC CASTRLAGGSYEQYF
. TRBD1 TRBJ1-2 TRBV18 TGTGCCAGCTCACCAGGGACAGGACTGACCTATGGCTACACCTTC CASSPGTGLTYGYTF
. TRBD1 TRBJ1-2 TRBV7-8 TGTGCCAGCAGTGGACAGGCCCGGGCAAACTATGGCTACACCTTC CASSGQARANYGYTF
. TRBD1 TRBJ1-1 TRBV7-2 TGTGCCAGCAGCTTTAGTACAGGGGGCAAGTACAAAGCTTTCTTT CASSFSTGGKYKAFF
. . TRBJ1-5 TRBV28 TGTGCCAGCTCCCCCGGTAGCCCCCCTTGGCAGCCCCAGCATTTT CASSPGSPPWQPQHF
. . TRBJ1-1 TRBV5-1 TGCGCCAGCAGCTTGGGCAGATTGAACACTGAAGCTTTCTTT CASSLGRLNTEAFF
. . TRBJ1-1 TRBV28 TGTGCCAGCAGTTTGAGGCAGGGCGTCGGGAACACTGAAGCTTTCTTT CASSLRQGVGNTEAFF
. . TRBJ1-4 TRBV5-1 TGCGCCAGCAGCACGCAGGCCGCTAATGAAAAACTGTTTTTT CASSTQAANEKLFF
few . TRBJ1-1 TRBV3-1/TRBV3-2 TGTGCCAGCAGCGAGGGTTGGGGGCGCGGCACTGAAGCTTTCTTT CASSEGWGRGTEAFF
once . TRBJ2-4 TRBV3-1/TRBV3-2 TGTGCCAGCAGCCAAGGGGGGATAGCCAAAAACATTCAGTACTTC CASSQGGIAKNIQYF
. TRBD1 TRBJ1-1 TRBV19 TGTGCCAGCACCGTGGGACAGGGTTTTAACACTGAAGCTTTCTTT CASTVGQGFNTEAFF
. . TRBJ2-2 TRBV7-8 TGTGCCAGCAGCTTAGGGTCAGGACCAACTCCCGGGGAGCTGTTTTTT CASSLGSGPTPGELFF
. . TRBJ1-4 TRBV7-9 TGTGCCAGCAGCTTAGCGGGGAGCGGAAATGAAAAACTGTTTTTT CASSLAGSGNEKLFF
. TRBD2 TRBJ2-7 TRBV15 TGTGCCACCAGCAGAGATAGGACTAGCGGCTCCTACGAGCAGTACTTC CATSRDRTSGSYEQYF
. TRBD1 TRBJ1-6 TRBV19 TGTGCCAGTAGTGCCGGGACAGCCAATTCACCCCTCCACTTT CASSAGTANSPLHF
once . TRBJ2-7 TRBV6-5 TGTGCCAGCAAGAACCGGCAGGGCACCAACTACGAGCAGTACTTC CASKNRQGTNYEQYF
. . TRBJ1-2 TRBV20-1 TGCAGTGCTAGCAGTAAGTCGGGCTACACCTTC CSASSKSGYTF
. TRBD2 TRBJ2-1 TRBV10-1 TGCGCCAGCAGTGAGTCGAAAGCGGGGGGGAATTACAATGAGCAGTTCTTC CASSESKAGGNYNEQFF
. . TRBJ2-7 TRBV6-5 TGTGCCAGCAGTTACCGGGGCGAGCGAGGGTACGAGCAGTACTTC CASSYRGERGYEQYF
. TRBD1 TRBJ1-4 TRBV5-3 TGTGCCAGAAGCTTGGGGACAGGGGGGAATGAAAAACTGTTTTTT CARSLGTGGNEKLFF
. . TRBJ1-5 TRBV7-2 TGTGCCAGCAGCAGACAAGGGCGGGGTAATCAGCCCCAGCATTTT CASSRQGRGNQPQHF